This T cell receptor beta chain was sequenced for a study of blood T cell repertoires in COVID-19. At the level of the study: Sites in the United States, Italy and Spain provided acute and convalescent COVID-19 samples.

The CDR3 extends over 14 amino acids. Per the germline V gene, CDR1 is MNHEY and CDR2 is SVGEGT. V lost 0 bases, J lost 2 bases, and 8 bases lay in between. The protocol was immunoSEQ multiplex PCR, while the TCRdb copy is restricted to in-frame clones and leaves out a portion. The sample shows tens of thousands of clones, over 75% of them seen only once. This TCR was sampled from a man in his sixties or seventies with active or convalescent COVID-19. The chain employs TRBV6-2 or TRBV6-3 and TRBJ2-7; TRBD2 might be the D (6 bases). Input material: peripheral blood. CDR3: CASSYSRGPYEQYF. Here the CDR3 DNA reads TGTGCCAGCAGTTACTCGCGGGGCCCCTACGAGCAGTACTTC.